This passage covers 11 T cell receptor beta chains from one sample sequenced in a study of technical replicates of blood from several donors. TCRdb's table, derived via immunoSEQ multiplex PCR, lists solely in-frame clones and lacks some. The repertoire holds around 97,000 clones, with approximately 95% as singletons. Sequenced: T cells isolated from PBMCs. Every receptor here comes from a human donor in good health.

This clone was seen a single time. The chain employs TRBV10-3 and TRBJ2-7; D gene unclear. This CDR3 spans 14 amino acids. Germline assignment: CDR1 ENHRY and CDR2 SYGVKD. Trimming stripped 2 bases from V and 3 bases from J, with 11 bases between. The CDR3 bases are TGTGCCATCAGTGAGGCTGAGGCGCTCTACGAGCAGTACTTC. This encodes CAISEAEALYEQYF.

The genes are TRBV15 and TRBJ2-1; D is possibly TRBD2 (6 bases). The germline V and J ends were trimmed by 6 bases and 5 bases, with 17 bases remaining between them. The V gene's germline CDR1 is LNHNV and CDR2 YYDKDF (reference sequence). The CDR3 consists of 15 residues. The CDR3 loop reads CATRDYTEWNNEQFF. CDR3 DNA: TGTGCCACCAGGGACTATACTGAATGGAACAATGAGCAGTTCTTC.

CDR3 sequence reads: CASSRGAFF. CDR3 sequence (DNA): TGTGCCAGCAGTCGGGGGGCTTTCTTT. The chain employs TRBV6-4 and TRBJ1-1; maybe TRBD1 (5 bases). This CDR3 region has 9 residues. Trimming shortened V by 5 bases and J by 11 bases, and 6 bases separated the two germline ends. Germline V gives CDR1 MRHNA, CDR2 SNTAGT.

The rearrangement joins TRBV4-1 to TRBJ2-7; 9 bases are shared with TRBD2. CDR3 length: 14 amino acids. The germline CDR1 and CDR2 sequences are MGHRA and YSYEKL. Trimming cost V 1 base and J 6 bases; bases outside gene matches: 4. The CDR3 sequence: CASSQVSSGIEQYF. The DNA of the CDR3 is TGCGCCAGCAGCCAAGTCTCTAGCGGGATCGAGCAGTACTTC.

CDR3 amino acids: CASGTEAFF. In DNA, the CDR3 is TGTGCCAGCGGGACAGAAGCTTTCTTT. The chain recombines TRBV2 with TRBJ1-1, with D tentatively TRBD1 (6 bases). The germline V and J ends were trimmed by 8 bases and 8 bases, with 6 bases remaining between them. Per the germline V gene, CDR1 is SNHLY and CDR2 is FYNNEI. The CDR3 runs to 9 residues. The full variable domain, in which reference TRBV2 and TRBJ1-1 provide the parts outside the CDR3, is EPEVTQTPSHQVTQMGQEVILRCVPISNHLYFYWYRQILGQKVEFLVSFYNNEISEKSEIFDDQFSVERPDGSNFTLKIRSTKLEDSAMYFCASGTEAFFGQGTRLTVV.

The genes are TRBV11-1 and TRBJ2-7; 8 bases line up with TRBD2. This CDR3 is 14 amino acids long. Germline V gene sequence: CDR1 SGHAT, CDR2 FQDESV (reference sequence). V gave up 4 bases and J gave up 4 bases; unmatched junction bases: 6. The CDR3 loop reads CASSSAGALYEQYF. CDR3 nucleotides: TGTGCCAGCAGCTCAGCGGGAGCTTTGTACGAGCAGTACTTC.

This chain connects TRBV28 to TRBJ2-7; D gene uncertain. Germline V gene data show CDR1 as MDHEN and CDR2 as SYDVKM. The V end lost 5 bases, the J end lost 2 bases, and 7 bases lay between the germline ends. CDR3 length equals 12 residues. CDR3 protein: CASSPSPYEQYF. In nucleotides, the CDR3 is TGTGCCAGCAGTCCGTCCCCCTACGAGCAGTACTTC.

The chain joins TRBV9 to TRBJ2-7, with 10 nucleotides matching TRBD1. Germline V gives CDR1 SGDLS, CDR2 YYNGEE. This CDR3 region has 15 residues. Trimming took 3 bases from V and 5 from J; bases not matched to a gene: 8. CDR3 sequence: CASSASGTGAHEQYF. Here the CDR3 DNA reads TGTGCCAGCAGCGCGTCCGGGACAGGGGCCCACGAGCAGTACTTC.

This clone was recorded once. The CDR3 spells CASRKGDYGYTF. In DNA form, the CDR3 reads TGTGCCAGCAGAAAAGGGGACTATGGCTACACCTTC. J is TRBJ1-2 and V is TRBV6-5, with D perhaps TRBD1 (5 bases). V lost 6 bases, J lost 3 bases, and 8 bases lay in between. This CDR3 spans 12 amino acids. Germline values: CDR1 MNHEY, CDR2 SVGAGI.

J is TRBJ2-2 and V is TRBV30; D unresolved. The CDR3 runs to 11 residues. V lost 4 bases and J 6 bases, leaving 6 bases between the germline ends. Germline V gene lookup returns CDR1 GTSNPN and CDR2 SVGIG (reference sequence). CDR3 in DNA: TGTGCCTGGAATATAGCCGGGGAGCTGTTTTTT. Its translation is CAWNIAGELFF.

V and J are TRBV18 and TRBJ2-7, with D possibly matching TRBD1 (6 bases). CDR1 is KGHSH and CDR2 is LQKENI in the germline V gene. CDR3 length: 15 amino acids. Between the trimmed V and J ends, which lost 0 bases and 5 bases, there was a span of 14 bases. The CDR3 DNA reads TGTGCCAGCTCACCACCGGTGGTCAGGGGACACGAGCAGTACTTC. It is translated as CASSPPVVRGHEQYF.